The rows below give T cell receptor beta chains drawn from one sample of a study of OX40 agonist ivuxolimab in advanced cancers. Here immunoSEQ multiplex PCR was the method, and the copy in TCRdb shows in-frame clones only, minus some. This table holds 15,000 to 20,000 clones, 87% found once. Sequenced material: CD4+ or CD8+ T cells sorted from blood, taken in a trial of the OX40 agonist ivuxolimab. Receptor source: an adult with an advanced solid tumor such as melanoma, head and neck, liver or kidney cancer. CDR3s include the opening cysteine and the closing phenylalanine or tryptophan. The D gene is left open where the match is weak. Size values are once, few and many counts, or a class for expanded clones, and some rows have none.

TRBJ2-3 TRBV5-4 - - CASSLLSPEVADTQYF TGTGCCAGCAGCTTGTTGAGTCCGGAGGTAGCAGATACGCAGTATTTT
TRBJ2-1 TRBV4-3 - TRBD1 CASRPDRGVYNEQFF TGCGCCAGCAGACCTGACAGGGGGGTCTACAATGAGCAGTTCTTC
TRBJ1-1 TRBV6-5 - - CASYRATEAFF TGTGCCAGCTACCGGGCCACTGAAGCTTTCTTT
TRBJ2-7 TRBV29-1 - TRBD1 CSVAGGTSYEQYF TGCAGCGTAGCAGGGGGAACCTCCTACGAGCAGTACTTC
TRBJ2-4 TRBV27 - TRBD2 CASSPKGLAGGGDIQYF TGTGCCAGCAGTCCGAAGGGACTGGCGGGAGGAGGGGACATTCAGTACTTC
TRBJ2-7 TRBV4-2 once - CASSQDFLRDNYEQYF TGTGCCAGCAGCCAAGATTTTCTGCGGGACAACTACGAGCAGTACTTC
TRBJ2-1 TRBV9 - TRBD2 CASSPKVAGYNEQFF TGTGCCAGCAGCCCGAAGGTAGCGGGGTACAATGAGCAGTTCTTC
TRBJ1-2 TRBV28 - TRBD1 CASSDVTPGQGAANYGYTF TGTGCCAGCTCCGATGTCACCCCGGGACAGGGGGCTGCTAACTATGGCTACACCTTC
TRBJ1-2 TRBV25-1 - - CAIPFLTYGYTF TGTGCCATTCCGTTCCTTACCTATGGCTACACCTTC
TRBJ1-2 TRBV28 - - CATSNYGYTF TGTGCCACGTCTAACTATGGCTACACCTTC
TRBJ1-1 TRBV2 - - CASRRGMNTEAFF TGTGCCAGCAGGAGGGGGATGAACACTGAAGCTTTCTTT
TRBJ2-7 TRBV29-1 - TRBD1 CSVPTGPYEQYF TGCAGCGTTCCGACAGGGCCCTACGAGCAGTACTTC
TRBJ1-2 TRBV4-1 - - CASSQADSDYGYTF TGCGCCAGCAGCCAAGCGGACAGTGACTATGGCTACACCTTC
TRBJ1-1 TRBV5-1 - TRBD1 CASSLGQGGTEAFF TGCGCCAGCAGCTTGGGGCAGGGGGGAACTGAAGCTTTCTTT
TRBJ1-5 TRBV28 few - CASSFGSSQPQHF TGTGCCAGCAGTTTTGGTAGTAGTCAGCCCCAGCATTTT
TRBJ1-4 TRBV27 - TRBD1 CASSLSPGTGSGKLFF TGTGCCAGCAGTTTATCCCCCGGGACAGGGTCGGGAAAACTGTTTTTT
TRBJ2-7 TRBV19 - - CASSIGSGLSNEQYF TGTGCCAGTAGTATCGGGTCTGGGTTATCGAACGAGCAGTACTTC
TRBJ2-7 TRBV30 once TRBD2 CALDGTRYYEQYF TGTGCCTTGGACGGGACTAGGTACTACGAGCAGTACTTC
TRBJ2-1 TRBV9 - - CASSVGGRVGNEQFF TGTGCCAGCAGCGTAGGTGGGAGAGTCGGAAATGAGCAGTTCTTC
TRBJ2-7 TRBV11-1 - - CASSTGTIYEQYF TGTGCCAGCAGCACCGGGACGATCTACGAGCAGTACTTC
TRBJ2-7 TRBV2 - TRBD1 CASLKLQGSAEQYF TGTGCCAGCTTGAAGCTACAGGGGTCAGCCGAGCAGTACTTC
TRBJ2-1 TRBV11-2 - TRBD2 CASSLGGLAGLDEQFF TGTGCCAGCAGCTTAGGCGGACTAGCGGGTCTGGATGAGCAGTTCTTC
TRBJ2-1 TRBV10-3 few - CAISEPLPAENENEQFF TGTGCCATCAGTGAGCCTCTCCCGGCGGAGAATGAAAATGAGCAGTTCTTC
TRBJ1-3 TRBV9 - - CASSGTLSGNTIYF TGTGCCAGCAGCGGTACGTTGTCTGGAAACACCATATATTTT
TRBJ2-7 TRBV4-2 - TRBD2 CASSQTGLAGYEQYF TGTGCCAGCAGCCAGACGGGACTAGCGGGGTACGAGCAGTACTTC
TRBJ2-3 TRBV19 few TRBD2 CASSISLAGGDTQYF TGTGCCAGTAGTATTTCGCTAGCGGGAGGAGATACGCAGTATTTT
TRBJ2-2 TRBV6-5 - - CASHRRAGLGELFF TGTGCCTCCCACCGACGGGCGGGACTTGGGGAGCTGTTTTTT
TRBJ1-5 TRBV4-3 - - CASSQDWNQPQHF TGCGCCAGCAGCCAAGATTGGAATCAGCCCCAGCATTTT
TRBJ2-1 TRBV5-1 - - CASTQGEIKSYNEQFF TGCGCCAGCACACAGGGTGAGATTAAGTCCTACAATGAGCAGTTCTTC
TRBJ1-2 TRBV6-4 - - CASSDSEGGLNYGYTF TGTGCCAGCAGTGACTCTGAGGGGGGCCTAAACTATGGCTACACCTTC
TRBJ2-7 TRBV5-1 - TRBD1 CASTRTGSYEQYF TGCGCCAGCACTAGGACAGGTTCCTACGAGCAGTACTTC
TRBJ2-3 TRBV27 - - CASSFGYSTDTQYF TGTGCCAGCAGTTTCGGGTATAGCACAGATACGCAGTATTTT
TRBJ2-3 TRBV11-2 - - CASSLAYGPDTQYF TGTGCCAGCAGCTTAGCTTACGGACCAGATACGCAGTATTTT
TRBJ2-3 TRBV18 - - CASSPPSTDTQYF TGTGCCAGCTCACCACCGAGTACAGATACGCAGTATTTT
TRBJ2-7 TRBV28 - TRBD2 CASCRGGDYEQYF TGTGCCAGCTGCCGCGGGGGTGACTACGAGCAGTACTTC
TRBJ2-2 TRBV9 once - CASSVGTGAGGELFF TGTGCCAGCAGCGTAGGAACGGGAGCGGGCGGGGAGCTGTTTTTT